This record concerns one T cell receptor (beta chain) sequence. The antigen remains unidentified. The data were taken from a study of vaccination and CD4 T cells after COVID-19. For the study at large: Convalescent participants consisted of six males and four females, two being Hispanic.

Described treatment: approximately 9-day PBMC culture with coronavirus spike peptide pools or control peptides (ViraFEST assay). The Oncomine TCR Beta short-read assay sequenced DNA from cultured CD4+ T cells. From CD4+ T cells that had been cultured, genomic DNA was extracted. TCRdb independently ran MiXCR on the PCR reads; one entry per CDR3 protein. The data hold more than 25,000 distinct CDR3 sequences, with 55% to 80% observed a single time. The CDR3 contains 15 residues. Per germline, CDR1 DFQATT and CDR2 SNEGSKA (reference sequence). Trimming pared 2 bases from V and 5 bases from J, leaving 18 bases between.

This clonotype was obtained from a human donor who received a COVID-19 vaccine. The source was CD4+ T cells from blood, cultured in vitro, collected after SARS-CoV-2 vaccination. This chain joins TRBV20-1 and TRBJ2-5; TRBD2 is a possible D gene (6 bases). CDR3 DNA: TGCAGTGCTAGATCCACGCGGGGTGCCGAGGAGACCCAGTACTTC. It yields the protein CSARSTRGAEETQYF.